The next 22 T cell receptor beta chains were all read from a single sample in a study of technical replicates of blood from a few donors. Some clones are missing from TCRdb's copy, which holds only in-frame ones; the method was immunoSEQ multiplex PCR. The sample records tens of thousands of clones, around 95% being singletons. The sequenced material came from PBMCs. These receptors were obtained from a human donor in good health. Some clones in this sample may be carry-over from other donors' samples.

This clone has more than one count but fewer than ten. The rearrangement joins TRBV2 to TRBJ2-1, with a tentative D call TRBD2 (6 bases). CDR1 is SNHLY and CDR2 is FYNNEI in the germline V gene. V lost 6 bases to trimming and J lost 11 bases, with 17 bases between them. The CDR3 extends over 13 amino acids. The CDR3 protein is CASSLLKAGQQFF. CDR3 bases: TGTGCCAGCAGCCTGCTGAAAGCGGGCCAGCAGTTCTTC.

This sequence joins TRBV27 and TRBJ2-1; 10 bases match TRBD2. Trimming took 8 bases from V and 7 from J; bases not matched to a gene: 11. The germline gives CDR1 MNHEY, CDR2 SMNVEV (reference sequence). This CDR3 comprises 15 residues. In nucleotides, the CDR3 is TGTGCCAGCCGTACTAGCGGGATGGGTTTTAATGAGCAGTTCTTC. Translation: CASRTSGMGFNEQFF.

This clone was seen just once. The J gene is TRBJ2-6, the V gene TRBV11-2, with D possibly being TRBD1 (6 bases). Trimming took off 2 bases at V and 3 bases at J, with 8 bases between the two ends. Per germline, CDR1 SGHAT and CDR2 FQNNGV. This CDR3 has 15 residues. CDR3: CASSLTGFGANVLTF. CDR3 nucleotide sequence: TGTGCCAGCAGCTTAACAGGGTTTGGGGCCAACGTCCTGACTTTC.

This chain joins TRBV6-5 and TRBJ1-1; 8 positions match TRBD1. The length of the CDR3 is 15 residues. V was clipped by 2 bases and J by 3 bases; unmatched bases: 5. Looked up from germline, CDR1 is MNHEY and CDR2 is SVGAGI. DNA of the CDR3: TGTGCCAGCAGTTACCGGACAGGGCTGGACACTGAAGCTTTCTTT. This codes for CASSYRTGLDTEAFF.

This chain links TRBV15 with TRBJ2-1, with a possible D match to TRBD2 (6 bases). Trimming cost V 3 bases and J 4 bases, with 13 bases left between them. Germline V gene sequence: CDR1 LNHNV, CDR2 YYDKDF (reference sequence). The CDR3 is made up of 15 amino acids. For the CDR3, the DNA is TGTGCCACCAGCAGCCGGGCGGGGTCTTACAATGAGCAGTTCTTC. Encoded protein: CATSSRAGSYNEQFF.

This clone was found once. The gene calls are TRBV19 and TRBJ1-2; 7 bases agree with TRBD1. Germline loops: CDR1 LNHDA, CDR2 SQIVND (reference sequence). CDR3 length equals 13 residues. J was trimmed by 4 bases and V by 7 bases; bases with no gene match: 6. The CDR3 loop reads CASTSGGIYGYTF. The CDR3 DNA is TGTGCCAGTACGTCAGGGGGGATCTATGGCTACACCTTC.

The V call is TRBV5-6, the J call TRBJ2-5; 13 bases align to TRBD2. The CDR3 runs to 16 residues. Germline loops: CDR1 SGHDT, CDR2 YYEEEE. V was pared by 4 bases and J by 5 bases, with 8 bases of the junction left unmatched. CDR3: CASSVGLAGDAETQYF. The DNA of the CDR3 is TGTGCCAGCAGCGTCGGACTAGCGGGGGATGCGGAGACCCAGTACTTC.

The count of this clone is one. The rearrangement uses TRBV7-3 and TRBJ2-1; 10 bases are shared with TRBD2. This CDR3 has 15 residues. CDR1 SGHTA and CDR2 FQGTGA come from the germline V gene. The V segment lost 5 bases and the J segment 7 bases; nucleotides outside the gene matches: 8. CDR3: CASSPLAGGRNEQFF. The CDR3 DNA sequence: TGTGCCAGCAGCCCATTAGCGGGGGGAAGGAATGAGCAGTTCTTC.

The chain links TRBV7-9 to TRBJ1-4; a weak D match, TRBD1 (5 bases). Germline V gene lookup returns CDR1 SEHNR and CDR2 FQNEAQ (reference sequence). This CDR3 is built from 13 residues. V was cut by 3 bases and J by 8 bases, with 10 bases left in between. Here the CDR3 reads CASSFGQGEKLFF. CDR3 bases: TGTGCCAGCAGCTTCGGGCAGGGAGAAAAACTGTTTTTT. Full variable domain (remainder filled in from reference TRBV7-9 and TRBJ1-4): DTGVSQNPRHKITKRGQNVTFRCDPISEHNRLYWYRQTLGQGPEFLTYFQNEAQLEKSRLLSDRFSAERPKGSFSTLEIQRTEQGDSAMYLCASSFGQGEKLFFGSGTQLSVL.

The V and J genes are TRBV11-3 and TRBJ2-7; 7 nucleotides align to TRBD1. The CDR3 has 13 residues. The V gene's germline CDR1 is SGHNT and CDR2 YENEEA. The V and J ends lost 3 bases and 2 bases, in that order; junction bases with no gene match: 1. This chain's CDR3 is CASSLGQTYEQYF. CDR3 DNA sequence: TGTGCCAGCAGCTTGGGACAGACCTACGAGCAGTACTTC.

This chain joins TRBV15 and TRBJ2-1, with D hard to call. CDR1 LNHNV and CDR2 YYDKDF come from the germline V gene (reference sequence). The CDR3 covers 11 residues. Trimming stripped 5 bases from V and 9 bases from J, with 8 bases between. CDR3 amino acids: CATSQSGEQFF. Here the CDR3 DNA reads TGTGCCACCAGCCAATCGGGTGAGCAGTTCTTC.

J is TRBJ2-5 and V is TRBV7-9; TRBD2 matches at 9 bases. The J segment lost 2 bases and the V segment lost 5 bases, leaving 9 bases of the junction unmatched. The CDR3 spans 16 residues. Germline CDR1 SEHNR, CDR2 FQNEAQ (reference sequence). Here the CDR3 DNA reads TGTGCCAGCAGCCCCCGGGGTAGCGGGAGACAAGAGACCCAGTACTTC. Translation: CASSPRGSGRQETQYF.

In the case of this clone: This sample includes further DNA sequences coding for the same CDR3. This chain joins TRBV5-1 and TRBJ2-1, with D perhaps matching TRBD2 (6 bases). The length of the CDR3 is 14 residues. With 2 bases removed from V and 2 bases from J, the gap between germline ends came to 8 bases. The germline CDR1 and CDR2 sequences are SGHRS and YFSETQ. The CDR3 protein is CASSFSGAYNEQFF. In DNA form, the CDR3 reads TGCGCCAGCAGCTTCTCGGGGGCCTACAATGAGCAGTTCTTC.

This chain uses TRBV7-2 with TRBJ2-2; 13 bases match TRBD2. V shed 5 bases and J 8 bases; nucleotides not matched to a gene: 5. Germline V lookup: CDR1 SGHTA, CDR2 FQGNSA. This CDR3 contains 15 residues. In nucleotides, the CDR3 is TGTGCCAGCAGCGGACTAGCGGGAGTAGGAGGGGAGCTGTTTTTT. Its protein is CASSGLAGVGGELFF.

This clone has only one observation. The rearrangement joins TRBV5-4 to TRBJ2-5; maybe TRBD1 (6 bases). Germline V gives CDR1 SGHNT, CDR2 YYREEE (reference sequence). The V and J ends lost 5 bases and 3 bases respectively, with 17 bases between them. This CDR3 has 15 residues. CDR3 in amino acids: CASRGRDTKEETQYF. In nucleotides, the CDR3 is TGTGCCAGCAGGGGACGGGACACCAAAGAAGAGACCCAGTACTTC.

J is TRBJ1-3 and V is TRBV18; the match to TRBD1 covers 7 bases. Unmatched junction bases numbered 6, after V lost 1 base and J lost 0 bases. Germline CDR1 KGHSH, CDR2 LQKENI. The CDR3 covers 17 residues. CDR3 in DNA: TGTGCCAGCTCACCACAGACAGGGCGGATCTCTGGAAACACCATATATTTT. Amino acid sequence: CASSPQTGRISGNTIYF.

In its sample, this clone was seen a few times. The V call is TRBV9, the J call TRBJ2-1, with TRBD1 matching 8 bases. The V gene end was trimmed by 3 bases and the J gene end by 5 bases; junction bases not matched to a gene: 10. The CDR3 is 16 amino acids. Germline CDR1 reads SGDLS; CDR2 reads YYNGEE. As DNA, the CDR3 is TGTGCCAGCAGCGAGCTCGGGGACAGGTACGACAATGAGCAGTTCTTC. Its translation: CASSELGDRYDNEQFF.

V and J are TRBV7-3 and TRBJ2-2; maybe TRBD2 (5 bases). CDR1 is SGHTA and CDR2 is FQGTGA in the germline V gene. CDR3 length: 17 residues. The V end lost 0 bases, the J end lost 4 bases, and 15 bases lay between the germline ends. Here the CDR3 DNA reads TGTGCCAGCAGCTTAACGAGGGAGAGCGGTGGCACCGGGGAGCTGTTTTTT. Translated, it gives CASSLTRESGGTGELFF.

The chain uses TRBV6-1 and TRBJ1-1; D is perhaps TRBD1 (5 bases). CDR3 length: 15 amino acids. Deletions cut 6 bases from V and 0 bases from J, with 14 bases between. The germline gives CDR1 MNHNS, CDR2 SASEGT. CDR3 residues: CASRVDSLMNTEAFF. The CDR3 DNA reads as TGTGCCAGCAGAGTAGACAGCCTAATGAACACTGAAGCTTTCTTT.

The CDR3 bases are TGTGCCAGCAGCCAAGATCGGTGGAATGAGCAGTTCTTC. As protein: CASSQDRWNEQFF. J is TRBJ2-1 and V is TRBV4-2; D gene uncertain. CDR3 length: 13 amino acids. V lost 0 bases and J 7 bases, leaving 7 bases between the germline ends. Looked up from germline, CDR1 is LGHNA and CDR2 is YNFKEQ.

The chain couples TRBV4-1 to TRBJ2-1, with 8 bases aligning to TRBD2. Germline CDR1 and CDR2: MGHRA and YSYEKL. V shed 1 base, J shed 4 bases, and the junction held 9 bases outside the gene matches. The CDR3 length is 17 residues. DNA of the CDR3: TGCGCCAGCAGCCAAGGCCCAGGCGGGAGGAATTACAATGAGCAGTTCTTC. This codes for CASSQGPGGRNYNEQFF.

The V call is TRBV7-3, the J call TRBJ2-7; the match to TRBD2 covers 9 bases. The trim removed 8 bases at V and 3 bases at J, leaving 5 bases unmatched. The germline V gene has CDR1 SGHTA and CDR2 FQGTGA. The CDR3 length is 13 residues. CDR3 sequence (DNA): TGTGCCAGCGCAAGGACTAGCGACTACGAGCAGTACTTC. This sequence encodes CASARTSDYEQYF.